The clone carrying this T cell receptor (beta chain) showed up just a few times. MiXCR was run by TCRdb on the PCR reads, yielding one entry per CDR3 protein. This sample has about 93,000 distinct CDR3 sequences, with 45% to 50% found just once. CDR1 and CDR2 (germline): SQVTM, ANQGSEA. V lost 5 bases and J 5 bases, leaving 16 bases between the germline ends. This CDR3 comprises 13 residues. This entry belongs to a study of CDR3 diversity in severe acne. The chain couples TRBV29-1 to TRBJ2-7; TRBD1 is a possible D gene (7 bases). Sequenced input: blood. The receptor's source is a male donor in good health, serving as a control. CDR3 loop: CSVMTGRSHEQYF. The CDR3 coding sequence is TGCAGCGTTATGACAGGGAGGAGTCACGAGCAGTACTTC.